This TCR beta chain was observed in a study of OX40 agonist ivuxolimab in advanced cancers. Study in general: Patients were treated with ivuxolimab, an agonistic anti-OX40 (CD134) antibody. The dose of intravenous ivuxolimab that patients received every 2 weeks ranged from 0.01 to 10 mg/kg.

Per germline, CDR1 SGHTS and CDR2 YDEGEE. Trimming pared 0 bases from V and 13 bases from J, leaving 17 bases between. The CDR3 runs to 14 residues. Produced via immunoSEQ multiplex PCR; TCRdb's table is partial and in-frame only. The table records 41,000 or so clones, more than 75% of them present only once. This clone was detected only a few times. The sequence derives from an adult with an advanced solid tumor such as melanoma, head and neck, liver or kidney cancer. The sequencing used CD4+ or CD8+ T cells sorted from blood, collected in a trial of the OX40 agonist ivuxolimab. The chain joins TRBV5-8 to TRBJ2-1, with no clear D. DNA for the CDR3: TGTGCCAGCAGCTTGGGGGCTTTATCGAAGAGTCAGTTCTTC. This encodes CASSLGALSKSQFF.